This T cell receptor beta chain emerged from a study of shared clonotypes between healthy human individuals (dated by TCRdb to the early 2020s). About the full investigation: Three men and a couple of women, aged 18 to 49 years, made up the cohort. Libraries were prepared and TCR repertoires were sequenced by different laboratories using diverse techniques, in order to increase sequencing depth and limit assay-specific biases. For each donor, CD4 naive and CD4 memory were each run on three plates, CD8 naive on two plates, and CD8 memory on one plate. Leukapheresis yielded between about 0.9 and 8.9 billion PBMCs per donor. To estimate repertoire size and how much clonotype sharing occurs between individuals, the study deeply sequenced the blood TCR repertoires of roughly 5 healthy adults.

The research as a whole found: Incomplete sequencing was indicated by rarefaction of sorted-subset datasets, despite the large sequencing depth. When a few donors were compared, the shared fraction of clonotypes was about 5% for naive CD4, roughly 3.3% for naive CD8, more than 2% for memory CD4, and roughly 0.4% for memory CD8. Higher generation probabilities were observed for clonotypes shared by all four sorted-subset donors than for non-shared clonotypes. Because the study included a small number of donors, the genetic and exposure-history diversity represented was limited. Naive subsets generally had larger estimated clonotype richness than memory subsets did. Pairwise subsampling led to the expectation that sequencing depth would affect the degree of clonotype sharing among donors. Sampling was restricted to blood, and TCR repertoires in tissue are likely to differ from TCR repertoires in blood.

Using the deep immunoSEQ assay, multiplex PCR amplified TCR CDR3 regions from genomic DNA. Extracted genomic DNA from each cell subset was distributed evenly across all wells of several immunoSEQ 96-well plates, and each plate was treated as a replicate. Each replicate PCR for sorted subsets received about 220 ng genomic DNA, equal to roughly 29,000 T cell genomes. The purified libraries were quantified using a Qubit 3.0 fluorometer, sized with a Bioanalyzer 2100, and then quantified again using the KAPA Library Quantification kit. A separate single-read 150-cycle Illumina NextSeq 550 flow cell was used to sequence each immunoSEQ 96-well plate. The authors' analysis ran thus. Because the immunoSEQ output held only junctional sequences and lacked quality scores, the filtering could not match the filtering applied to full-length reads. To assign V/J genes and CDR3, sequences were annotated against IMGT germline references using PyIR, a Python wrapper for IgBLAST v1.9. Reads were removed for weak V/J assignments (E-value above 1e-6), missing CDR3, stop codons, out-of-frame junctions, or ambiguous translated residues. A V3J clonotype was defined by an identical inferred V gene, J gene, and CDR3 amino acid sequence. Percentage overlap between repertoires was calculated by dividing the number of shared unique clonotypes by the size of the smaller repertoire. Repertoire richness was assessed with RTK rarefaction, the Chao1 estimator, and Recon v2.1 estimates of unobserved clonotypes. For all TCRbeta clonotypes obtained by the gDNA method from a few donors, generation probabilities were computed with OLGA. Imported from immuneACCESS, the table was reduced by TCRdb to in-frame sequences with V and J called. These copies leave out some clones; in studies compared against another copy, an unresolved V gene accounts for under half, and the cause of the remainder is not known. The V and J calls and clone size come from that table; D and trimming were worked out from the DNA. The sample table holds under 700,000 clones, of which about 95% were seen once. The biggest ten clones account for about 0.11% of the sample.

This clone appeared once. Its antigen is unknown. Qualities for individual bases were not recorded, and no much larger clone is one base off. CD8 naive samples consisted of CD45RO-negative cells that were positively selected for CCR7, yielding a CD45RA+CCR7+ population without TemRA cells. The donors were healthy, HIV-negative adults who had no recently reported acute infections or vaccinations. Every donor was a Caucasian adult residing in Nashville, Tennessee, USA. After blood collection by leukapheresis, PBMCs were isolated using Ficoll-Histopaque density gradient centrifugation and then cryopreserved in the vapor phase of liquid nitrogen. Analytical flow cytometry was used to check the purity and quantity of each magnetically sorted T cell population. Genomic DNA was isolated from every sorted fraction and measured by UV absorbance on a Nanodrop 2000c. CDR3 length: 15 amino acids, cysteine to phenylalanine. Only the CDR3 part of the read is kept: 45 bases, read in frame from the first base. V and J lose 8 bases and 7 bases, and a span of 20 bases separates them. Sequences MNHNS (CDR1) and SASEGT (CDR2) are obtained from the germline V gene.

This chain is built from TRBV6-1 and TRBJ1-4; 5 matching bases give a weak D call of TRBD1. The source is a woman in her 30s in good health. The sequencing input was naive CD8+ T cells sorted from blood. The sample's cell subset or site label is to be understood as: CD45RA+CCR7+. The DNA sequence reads TGTGCCAGCTGCCTCTACCGGGGGAAGGGTGAAAAACTGTTTTTT. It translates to CASCLYRGKGEKLFF.